This T cell receptor (beta chain) originates from a study of early T cells in non-severe SARS-CoV-2 infection. Study results and caveats: Matches to VDJdb favored anti-spike CD8 responses and missed private and CD4 specificities.

Individual cDNA molecules received unique molecular identifiers during library preparation. TCRdb redid the calling of the 5' RACE reads with MiXCR, one entry per CDR3 protein. The top ten hold roughly 1.2% of the sample, which has around 100,000 distinct CDR3 sequences, about 15% seen once. The table lists this clonotype with many counts. Its specificity is not known. This receptor was identified in an adult who was a healthcare worker with PCR-confirmed SARS-CoV-2 infection or an uninfected control (not recorded which). Sequences were obtained from whole blood.

The DNA of the CDR3 is TGTGCCAGCAGTTTATCTGTCCTACCTACCTACGAGCAGTACTTC. Translated: CASSLSVLPTYEQYF. The J gene is TRBJ2-7, the V gene TRBV27; no firm D call. CDR1 is MNHEY, CDR2 SMNVEV, per germline (reference sequence). The CDR3 has 15 amino acids. Trimming shortened V by 0 bases and J by 2 bases, and 11 bases separated the two germline ends.